The 20 T cell receptor beta chains listed next were all sequenced from one sample in a study of T cell responses to AZD1222 COVID-19 vaccine. TCRdb's table, derived via immunoSEQ multiplex PCR, lists solely in-frame clones and lacks some. Here the sample spans approximately 70,000 clones, more than 75% being singletons. Sequencing was performed on peripheral blood, taken on day 0 of AZD1222 vaccination. All receptors derive from an adult in good health.

V and J are TRBV7-3 and TRBJ2-2, with 11 bases aligning to TRBD2. There are 15 residues in the CDR3. The trim removed 5 bases at V and 3 bases at J, leaving 2 bases unmatched. Germline values: CDR1 SGHTA, CDR2 FQGTGA. The CDR3 sequence: CASSQLAGDTGELFF. In nucleotides, the CDR3 is TGTGCCAGCAGCCAACTAGCGGGGGACACCGGGGAGCTGTTTTTT.

V gene TRBV6-5 combines with J gene TRBJ2-7, with D possibly matching TRBD2 (5 bases). In germline, CDR1 is MNHEY, CDR2 SVGAGI. V lost 6 bases, J lost 0 bases, and 12 bases lay in between. CDR3 length: 14 amino acids. CDR3 amino acids: CASRRTSSSYEQYF. For the CDR3, the DNA is TGTGCCAGCAGGCGGACTTCTAGCTCCTACGAGCAGTACTTC.

CDR3 sequence reads: CASSVETNSPLHF. CDR3 nucleotide sequence: TGTGCCAGCAGCGTCGAAACAAATTCACCCCTCCACTTT. The J gene is TRBJ1-6, the V gene TRBV7-9; D call uncertain. Germline CDR1 reads SEHNR; CDR2 reads FQNEAQ (reference sequence). This CDR3 spans 13 amino acids. Trimming cost V 5 bases and J 7 bases, with 9 bases left between them.

CDR3 DNA sequence: TGCGCCAGCAGCGGGGGACAGGGGGTCCAGACCCAGTACTTC. This gives the protein CASSGGQGVQTQYF. The chain couples TRBV5-1 to TRBJ2-5; 11 bases map to TRBD1. The junction had 5 bases not matched to a gene; V was cut back by 4 bases and J by 6 bases. The CDR3 sequence is 14 residues long. Germline loops: CDR1 SGHRS, CDR2 YFSETQ.

The chain is built from TRBV24-1 and TRBJ2-1; 8 nucleotides align to TRBD2. The germline gives CDR1 KGHDR, CDR2 SFDVKD. This CDR3 contains 16 residues. V dropped 3 bases and J dropped 5; count of bases not matched to a gene: 8. For the CDR3, the DNA is TGTGCCACCAGTGATCCGGGACTAGGGAGCCACAATGAGCAGTTCTTC. Translation: CATSDPGLGSHNEQFF.

V usage is TRBV6-5 and J usage is TRBJ1-1, with D possibly being TRBD1 (5 bases). Germline V lookup: CDR1 MNHEY, CDR2 SVGAGI. CDR3 length: 16 residues. V was clipped by 2 bases and J by 2 bases, with 15 bases between them. In DNA, the CDR3 is TGTGCCAGCAGTTACGGGGCTCATTGGGGTAACACTGAAGCTTTCTTT. Amino acid sequence: CASSYGAHWGNTEAFF.

The rearrangement links TRBV11-2 to TRBJ1-6; TRBD1 aligns across 9 bases. This CDR3 is built from 14 residues. Trimming took 6 bases from V and 8 from J; bases not matched to a gene: 5. The germline gives CDR1 SGHAT, CDR2 FQNNGV. CDR3 residues: CASSGQGSDSPLHF. CDR3 nucleotide sequence: TGTGCCAGCAGTGGACAGGGGTCCGATTCACCCCTCCACTTT.

The gene calls are TRBV5-5 and TRBJ2-7; D is unresolved. The CDR3 covers 13 residues. V lost 0 bases, J lost 6 bases, and 10 bases lay in between. Germline-derived CDR1 and CDR2 are SGHKS and YYEKEE (reference sequence). CDR3 in DNA: TGTGCCAGCAGCTTGGTTTCTGGGGTCGAGCAGTACTTC. Amino acid sequence: CASSLVSGVEQYF.

This clone was seen a handful of times. The J gene is TRBJ2-7, the V gene TRBV7-9; D is undetermined. The CDR3 contains 12 residues. V was pared by 5 bases and J by 3 bases, with 8 bases between. CDR1 SEHNR and CDR2 FQNEAQ come from the germline V gene (reference sequence). CDR3 sequence reads: CASSNVIYEQYF. The DNA for the CDR3 is TGTGCCAGCAGCAACGTCATCTACGAGCAGTACTTC.

This chain links TRBV6-2 or TRBV6-3 with TRBJ1-1, with 11 bases identical to TRBD1. The CDR3 runs to 15 residues. Trimming at V came to 2 bases and at J to 4 bases, leaving 3 bases not matched to a gene. Per germline, CDR1 MNHEY and CDR2 SVGEGT. The CDR3 DNA sequence: TGTGCCAGCAGTTACGGGACAGGGGGTAGCACTGAAGCTTTCTTT. Translation: CASSYGTGGSTEAFF.

J is TRBJ1-6 and V is TRBV11-3; weak D call: TRBD1 (5 bases). This CDR3 is 14 amino acids long. CDR1 and CDR2 (germline): SGHNT, YENEEA. Trimming left V 1 base short and J 10 bases short, with 11 bases between. The CDR3 coding sequence is TGTGCCAGCAGCTTAGCCGGGGACGGGTCACCCCTCCACTTT. This gives the protein CASSLAGDGSPLHF.

V gene TRBV6-2 or TRBV6-3 combines with J gene TRBJ2-1, with TRBD2 matching over 8 bases. The V segment lost 2 bases and the J segment 5 bases; nucleotides outside the gene matches: 8. This CDR3 has 16 amino acids. Germline CDR1 MNHEY, CDR2 SVGEGT. In DNA, the CDR3 is TGTGCCAGCAGTTACGTTCGGGGGGGCCCTGACAATGAGCAGTTCTTC. Translation: CASSYVRGGPDNEQFF.

The V call is TRBV5-5, the J call TRBJ2-1, with TRBD2 identical over 8 bases. Germline-derived CDR1 and CDR2 are SGHKS and YYEKEE (reference sequence). The CDR3 extends over 14 amino acids. J gave up 3 bases and V 4 bases, and 3 bases lay outside the gene matches. The CDR3 loop is CASSPGLDYNEQFF. The DNA for the CDR3 is TGTGCCAGCAGCCCGGGACTAGACTACAATGAGCAGTTCTTC.

This rearrangement joins TRBV6-4 to TRBJ2-3; the match to TRBD2 covers 9 bases. The CDR3 is made up of 15 amino acids. V gave up 2 bases and J gave up 2 bases; unmatched junction bases: 2. Germline CDR1 is MRHNA and CDR2 is SNTAGT. CDR3 loop: CASSDGGGDTDTQYF. The CDR3 DNA reads as TGTGCCAGCAGTGACGGCGGGGGGGACACAGATACGCAGTATTTT.

The V call is TRBV4-1, the J call TRBJ1-1; 7 bases match TRBD1. Germline values: CDR1 MGHRA, CDR2 YSYEKL. The CDR3 loop spans 14 amino acids. V was pared by 5 bases and J by 5 bases, with 8 bases of the junction left unmatched. Here the CDR3 reads CASSSKGAGTEAFF. The CDR3 DNA reads TGCGCCAGCAGCTCAAAGGGGGCGGGAACTGAAGCTTTCTTT.

This clone was observed a few times. V and J are TRBV3-1 (or the pseudogene TRBV3-2) and TRBJ1-5; no reliable D call. CDR3 length: 14 amino acids. In germline, CDR1 is LGHDT, CDR2 YNNKEL (reference sequence). Trimming took 4 bases from V and 0 from J, leaving 7 bases between them. CDR3 sequence: CASSLGFSNQPQHF. The CDR3 DNA reads TGTGCCAGCAGCCTGGGGTTTAGCAATCAGCCCCAGCATTTT.

This rearrangement joins TRBV5-1 to TRBJ1-2; a weak D match, TRBD1 (6 bases). Trimming took 4 bases from V and 1 from J, leaving 8 bases between them. This CDR3 spans 13 amino acids. Germline-derived CDR1 and CDR2 are SGHRS and YFSETQ. CDR3: CASSLQGNYGYTF. In DNA, the CDR3 is TGCGCCAGCAGCCTACAGGGTAACTATGGCTACACCTTC.

This clone came up a few times. This chain joins TRBV5-1 and TRBJ2-7, with D uncertain. The CDR3 has 14 amino acids. V was shortened by 0 bases and J by 6 bases, with 13 bases between the two germline ends. Germline V CDR1 and CDR2: SGHRS, YFSETQ. The CDR3 protein is CASSLASEPLEQYF. CDR3 DNA sequence: TGCGCCAGCAGCTTGGCCTCCGAGCCTCTCGAGCAGTACTTC.

The chain carries TRBV10-3 and TRBJ1-1, with 7 nucleotides matching TRBD1. CDR1 ENHRY and CDR2 SYGVKD come from the germline V gene. J lost 6 bases, V lost 3 bases, and 10 bases had no gene match. The CDR3 length is 15 residues. CDR3 amino acids: CAISEVKGANSEAFF. In nucleotides, the CDR3 is TGTGCCATCAGTGAAGTGAAGGGGGCAAATTCTGAAGCTTTCTTT.

This clone occurred once. V usage is TRBV4-3 and J usage is TRBJ1-5; D perhaps matches TRBD1 (6 bases). This CDR3 contains 16 residues. V lost 0 bases, J lost 1 base, and 10 bases lay in between. The germline gives CDR1 LGHNA, CDR2 YSLEER. The CDR3, as DNA: TGCGCCAGCAGCCAAGACACGGGGGCAAGCAATCAGCCCCAGCATTTT. Protein sequence: CASSQDTGASNQPQHF.